This TCR beta chain was identified during a study of T cell responses to AZD1222 COVID-19 vaccine. Analyses pooled second doses at about 4 or about 12 weeks. The protocol was immunoSEQ multiplex PCR, while the TCRdb copy is restricted to in-frame clones and leaves out a portion. The sample includes fewer than 150,000 clones, approximately 92% of them seen just once. As to this clone: Its specificity is not known.

General study findings and limits: Unmutated regions of variants are reportedly targeted by nearly half of spike-specific TCRs. The donor group comprised mostly white British people and more females; the analysis possibly underestimated clonal diversity. Once two AZD1222 doses were given, Spike-specific TCR breadth and depth went up.

CDR1 and CDR2 (germline): MNHEY, SVGAGI. Trimming shortened V by 6 bases and J by 1 base, and 7 bases separated the two germline ends. The CDR3 length is 13 residues. This specimen consisted of peripheral blood, obtained 28 days after the second AZD1222 dose. The sequence was obtained from an adult who received the AZD1222 COVID-19 vaccine. This rearrangement joins TRBV6-5 to TRBJ2-1; no reliable D call. Here the CDR3 DNA reads TGTGCCAGCAGATGGGGTTCCTACAATGAGCAGTTCTTC. Translation gives CASRWGSYNEQFF.